This T cell receptor (beta chain) was sequenced during a study of human T cells and chemical hapten exposure. The library gave individual cDNA molecules unique molecular identifiers. One entry per CDR3 protein, called by TCRdb with MiXCR from the RACE reads. The sample shows fewer than 200,000 distinct CDR3 sequences, about 30% of them seen only once. On this clonotype: Its target is unknown.

The germline V gene has CDR1 LNHNV and CDR2 YYDKDF (reference sequence). The V and J ends lost 5 bases and 0 bases respectively, with 20 bases between them. This CDR3 has 18 amino acids. Time point in this sample: patch test 3, about 24 weeks after DPC sensitization. As to treatment: therapeutic diphenylcyclopropenone sensitization with weekly scalp DPC. Every patch test was put on after a blood sample was taken. Before extraction, the whole blood was not fractionated, and total RNA was taken from it. Study outcomes and limitations: In the PT1 data, expanded TCR counts showed a positive correlation with patch test score.

Here the sequenced sample was whole blood, taken in connection with sensitization to the hapten diphenylcyclopropenone (DPC). This clonotype was obtained from a woman aged 18 to 35 with alopecia areata. Some clones in this sample may be carry-over from other donors' samples. The J gene is TRBJ2-1, the V gene TRBV15; D perhaps matches TRBD2 (6 bases). The CDR3 protein is CATSEPNPGGSSYNEQFF. Written as DNA, the CDR3 is TGTGCCACCAGCGAACCGAACCCCGGAGGGAGCTCCTACAATGAGCAGTTCTTC.